Below, one TCR beta chain is given with its context. This record comes from a study of blood T cell repertoires in COVID-19. Across the whole study: The samples span acute and convalescent COVID-19 from the United States, Italy and Spain. Sample material is recorded as cDNA or gDNA derived from T cells, B-cell-depleted T cells, or PBMCs.

The CDR3 spans 14 residues. The trim removed 4 bases at V and 8 bases at J, leaving 7 bases unmatched. CDR1 and CDR2 from the germline V gene are MGHRA and YSYEKL. Per the study methods: Amplification with reference gene primers provided the estimates of nucleated cell counts. Clones were read by immunoSEQ multiplex PCR, and TCRdb kept only the in-frame ones, dropping some. That table gives V, J and clone size, and the DNA gave D and trimming. Of roughly 250,000 clones listed, about 81% are singletons. The receptor's source is a woman aged 60-75 years with active or convalescent COVID-19. Sample: peripheral blood. This chain connects TRBV4-1 to TRBJ1-2; 10 bases align to TRBD1. The CDR3 DNA follows: TGCGCCAGCAGCCCATCCGGGACAGGGGAGGGCTACACCTTC. Translation: CASSPSGTGEGYTF.